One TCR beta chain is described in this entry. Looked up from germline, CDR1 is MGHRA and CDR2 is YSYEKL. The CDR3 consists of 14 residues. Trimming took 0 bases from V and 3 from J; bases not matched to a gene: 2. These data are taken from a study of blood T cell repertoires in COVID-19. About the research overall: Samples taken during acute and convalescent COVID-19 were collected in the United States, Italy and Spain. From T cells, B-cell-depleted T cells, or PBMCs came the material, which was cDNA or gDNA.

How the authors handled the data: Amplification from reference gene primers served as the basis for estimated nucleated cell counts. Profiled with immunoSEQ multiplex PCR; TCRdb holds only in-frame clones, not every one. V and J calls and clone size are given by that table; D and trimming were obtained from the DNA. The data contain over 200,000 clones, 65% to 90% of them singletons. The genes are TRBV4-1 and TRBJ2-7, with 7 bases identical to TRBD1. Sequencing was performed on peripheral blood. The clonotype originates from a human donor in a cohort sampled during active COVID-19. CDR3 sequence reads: CASSQERTGYEQYF. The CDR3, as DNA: TGCGCCAGCAGCCAAGAAAGGACAGGCTACGAGCAGTACTTC.